This T cell receptor beta chain stems from a study of blood T cell repertoires in COVID-19. Study overall: The United States, Italy and Spain provided the acute and convalescent COVID-19 samples. Nucleic acid was either cDNA or gDNA, and it came from T cells, B-cell-depleted T cells, or PBMCs.

In the original analysis: Nucleated cell number was recorded as an estimate derived from reference gene primer amplification. Assay used: immunoSEQ multiplex PCR; TCRdb lists only in-frame clones, some missing. D and trimming come from the DNA, and the V and J calls and clone size come from that table. This repertoire shows some 64,000 clones, over 75% found once; its top ten account for around 3.5%. The CDR3 contains 15 residues. CDR1 and CDR2 (germline): MDHEN, SYDVKM. The J segment lost 6 bases and the V segment lost 5 bases, leaving 8 bases of the junction unmatched. The material sequenced was peripheral blood. The TCR originated in a man between 50 and 59 years old with active COVID-19. The chain combines TRBV28 with TRBJ2-7; the match to TRBD1 covers 12 bases. This CDR3 reads CASSPLGTGGSEQYF. DNA for the CDR3: TGTGCCAGCAGTCCTTTAGGGACAGGGGGCTCCGAGCAGTACTTC.